The 14 T cell receptor beta chains reported below all come from one sample, sequenced in a study of blood T cell repertoires in COVID-19. The assay was immunoSEQ multiplex PCR, and TCRdb's table has in-frame clones only and misses some. The sample carries fewer than 400,000 clones, approximately 85% recorded once. The source material was PBMCs or T cells enriched from blood (not recorded which). The receptors stem from a man younger than 45 who had recovered from COVID-19.

The J gene is TRBJ2-7, the V gene TRBV6-5; TRBD2 matches 14 bases. Germline V gives CDR1 MNHEY, CDR2 SVGAGI. V lost 5 bases to trimming and J lost 3 bases; unmatched junction nucleotides: 3. The CDR3 runs to 15 residues. CDR3 loop: CASSRLAGGNYEQYF. CDR3 nucleotide sequence: TGTGCCAGCAGTCGACTAGCGGGGGGGAACTACGAGCAGTACTTC.

Only a few counts were recorded for this clone. The gene calls are TRBV6-2 or TRBV6-3 and TRBJ1-5; the D is unclear. Trimming stripped 4 bases from V and 7 bases from J, with 11 bases between. The CDR3 runs 13 residues. Looked up from germline, CDR1 is MNHEY and CDR2 is SVGEGT. The CDR3 region is CASSSRFQQPQHF. CDR3 nucleotide sequence: TGTGCCAGCAGTTCGCGATTCCAACAGCCCCAGCATTTT.

The CDR3 nucleotides read TGTGCCGGACAGCACTTATTAGGGGAGACCCAGTACTTC. This codes for CAGQHLLGETQYF. The gene calls are TRBV6-5 and TRBJ2-5; weak D call: TRBD1 (6 bases). Trimming stripped 11 bases from V and 5 bases from J, with 18 bases between. Germline CDR1 is MNHEY and CDR2 is SVGAGI. The CDR3 is made up of 13 amino acids.

The chain is built from TRBV21-1 and TRBJ1-1; TRBD1 reflects the table's D call only, with no check against the DNA. TRBV21-1 is a documented pseudogene. The CDR3 covers 17 residues. The CDR3 DNA reads as TGTGCCAGCAGCGAAAAGACAGGGCGTCAAAAGGCAACTGAAGCTTTCTTT. This codes for CASSEKTGRQKATEAFF.

The V and J genes are TRBV18 and TRBJ1-4; D may be TRBD1 (6 bases). CDR3 size: 13 residues. V lost 6 bases to trimming and J lost 15 bases, with 20 bases between them. Germline V gene lookup returns CDR1 KGHSH and CDR2 LQKENI. The CDR3 loop reads CASSSQGPNGVFF. Written as DNA, the CDR3 is TGTGCCAGCTCGTCGCAGGGGCCAAATGGGGTGTTTTTT.

CDR3 region: CASSLRQVSDEKLFF. The CDR3 DNA reads as TGTGCCAGCTCACTAAGACAGGTATCGGATGAAAAACTGTTTTTT. This rearrangement joins TRBV18 to TRBJ1-4; D possibly corresponds to TRBD1 (6 bases). The CDR3 contains 15 residues. Between the trimmed V and J ends, which lost 4 bases and 6 bases, there was a span of 15 bases. Germline V CDR1 and CDR2: KGHSH, LQKENI.

The chain carries TRBV5-5 and TRBJ1-6, with D possibly being TRBD1 (5 bases). The V and J ends lost 3 bases and 8 bases respectively, with 12 bases between them. Per the germline V gene, CDR1 is SGHKS and CDR2 is YYEKEE (reference sequence). CDR3 length: 14 amino acids. The CDR3 reads CASSWTSRDSPLHF. The CDR3 DNA sequence: TGTGCCAGCAGCTGGACCAGCAGGGATTCACCCCTCCACTTT.

The V call is TRBV9, the J call TRBJ2-3; 10 bases line up with TRBD1. This CDR3 region has 15 residues. V trimming: 4 bases; J trimming: 4 bases; junction bases outside the gene matches: 6. Germline V gene lookup returns CDR1 SGDLS and CDR2 YYNGEE. In DNA, the CDR3 is TGTGCCAGCAGCCGACAGGGGGCAGGTCCAGATACGCAGTATTTT. It is translated as CASSRQGAGPDTQYF.

V gene TRBV4-1 combines with J gene TRBJ2-5; no reliable D call. CDR1 is MGHRA and CDR2 is YSYEKL in the germline V gene. The CDR3 has 9 residues. V dropped 7 bases and J dropped 5 bases, with 2 bases sitting between them. The CDR3 reads CASTETQYF. The CDR3 DNA follows: TGCGCCAGCACGGAGACCCAGTACTTC.

The chain recombines TRBV6-5 with TRBJ1-2; D gene ambiguous. Looked up from germline, CDR1 is MNHEY and CDR2 is SVGAGI. With 0 bases removed from V and 7 bases from J, the gap between germline ends came to 9 bases. The CDR3 is 13 amino acids. The CDR3 region has the DNA TGTGCCAGCAGTTACTCGAGTGAGTTTGGCTACACCTTC. This sequence encodes CASSYSSEFGYTF.

This chain uses TRBV11-2 with TRBJ1-1; unclear D gene. The V gene lost 2 bases and the J gene lost 7 bases, with 14 bases spanning the gap. CDR1 and CDR2 (germline): SGHAT, FQNNGV. The CDR3 consists of 14 residues. The CDR3 reads CASSLNRGRDEAFF. The CDR3 coding sequence is TGTGCCAGCAGCTTAAACCGAGGGAGGGATGAAGCTTTCTTT.

V usage is TRBV7-9 and J usage is TRBJ2-1, with 10 bases aligning to TRBD1. Looked up from germline, CDR1 is SEHNR and CDR2 is FQNEAQ (reference sequence). V dropped 1 base and J dropped 6; count of bases not matched to a gene: 0. This CDR3 comprises 14 residues. Here the CDR3 DNA reads TGTGCCAGCAGCTTAGGGACAGGGGGCAATGAGCAGTTCTTC. The encoded protein is CASSLGTGGNEQFF.

J is TRBJ1-1 and V is TRBV29-1; 8 nucleotides align to TRBD1. The CDR3 consists of 15 residues. The trim removed 6 bases at V and 5 bases at J, leaving 14 bases unmatched. From germline, CDR1 is SQVTM and CDR2 ANQGSEA. CDR3 sequence reads: CSVVDREGSVTEAFF. CDR3 nucleotides: TGCAGCGTCGTGGACAGGGAGGGAAGTGTTACTGAAGCTTTCTTT.

The J gene is TRBJ1-1, the V gene TRBV5-6; 7 bases fit TRBD1. Germline V gene lookup returns CDR1 SGHDT and CDR2 YYEEEE. The ends lost 4 bases at V and 0 bases at J; junction bases unmatched: 3. There are 14 residues in the CDR3. CDR3 sequence (DNA): TGTGCCAGCAGCCTGGGGACAGTGAACACTGAAGCTTTCTTT. The encoded protein is CASSLGTVNTEAFF.